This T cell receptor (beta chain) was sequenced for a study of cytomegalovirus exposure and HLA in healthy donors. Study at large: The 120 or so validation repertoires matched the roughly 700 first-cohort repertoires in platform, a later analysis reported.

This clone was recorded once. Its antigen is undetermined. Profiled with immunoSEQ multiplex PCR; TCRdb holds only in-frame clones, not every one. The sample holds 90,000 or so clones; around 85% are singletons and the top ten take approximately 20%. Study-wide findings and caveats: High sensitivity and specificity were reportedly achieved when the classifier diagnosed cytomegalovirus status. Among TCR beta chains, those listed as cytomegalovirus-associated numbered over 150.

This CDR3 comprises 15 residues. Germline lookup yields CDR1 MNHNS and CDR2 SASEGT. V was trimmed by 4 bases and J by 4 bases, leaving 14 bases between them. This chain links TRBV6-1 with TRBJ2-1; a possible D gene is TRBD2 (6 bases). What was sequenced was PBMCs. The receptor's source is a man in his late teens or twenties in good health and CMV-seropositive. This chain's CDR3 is CASSADVAEYNEQFF. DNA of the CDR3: TGTGCCAGCAGTGCAGACGTAGCGGAGTACAATGAGCAGTTCTTC.